One and the same sample provided the 10 T cell receptor beta chains below, sequenced in a study of T cells in Graves' hyperthyroidism and ophthalmopathy. Using RNA transcripts as the source, TCR beta CDR3 regions were amplified. Researchers ran a first-round RT-PCR on the TCR CDR3 using the HTBI primer set. TCRdb processed the multiplex PCR reads anew with MiXCR; each CDR3 protein has one entry. The sample shows roughly 380,000 distinct CDR3 sequences, roughly 13% of them seen only once. Source material: blood. The receptor set was obtained from a man aged 25 to 40 with Graves' hyperthyroidism that later progressed to Graves' ophthalmopathy.

The chain couples TRBV7-9 to TRBJ1-1; D possibly corresponds to TRBD1 (6 bases). Germline V gene lookup returns CDR1 SEHNR and CDR2 FQNEAQ (reference sequence). This CDR3 is built from 16 residues. V was cut by 1 base and J by 0 bases, with 12 bases left in between. Here the CDR3 reads CASSLEPGTMNTEAFF. The CDR3 DNA is TGTGCCAGCAGCTTAGAACCAGGGACAATGAACACTGAAGCTTTCTTT.

This clonotype occurred many times. V usage is TRBV12-3 or TRBV12-4 and J usage is TRBJ2-5, with 12 bases aligning to TRBD2. The CDR3 sequence is 16 residues long. Germline trimming cut 6 bases from V and 5 bases from J; bases unmatched to any gene: 10. The CDR3 loop is CASSQSLGLAGETQYF. The CDR3, as DNA: TGTGCCAGCAGCCAGTCCCTAGGACTAGCGGGGGAGACCCAGTACTTC.

Ten or more counts support this clonotype. The chain recombines TRBV27 with TRBJ1-1, with a possible D match to TRBD1 (5 bases). Germline V lookup: CDR1 MNHEY, CDR2 SMNVEV (reference sequence). CDR3 length: 15 amino acids. Between the trimmed V and J ends, which lost 6 bases and 4 bases, there was a span of 18 bases. CDR3 sequence reads: CASSPRRGMGTEAFF. The CDR3 DNA is TGTGCCAGCAGCCCTAGGAGGGGAATGGGCACTGAAGCTTTCTTT.

In this sample, this clonotype turned up many times. The gene calls are TRBV20-1 and TRBJ2-7; D is perhaps TRBD1 or TRBD2 (5 bases each). CDR3 length: 13 residues. Trimming cost V 6 bases and J 3 bases, with 15 bases left between them. Per the germline V gene, CDR1 is DFQATT and CDR2 is SNEGSKA (reference sequence). This CDR3 is CSAPRDGDYEQYF. Written as DNA, the CDR3 is TGCAGTGCGCCTCGGGACGGAGACTACGAGCAGTACTTC.

This clonotype was observed many times. V and J are TRBV11-2 and TRBJ2-2; 11 bases are a match to TRBD2. The CDR3 sequence is 16 residues long. J was trimmed by 4 bases and V by 2 bases; bases with no gene match: 3. CDR1 and CDR2 from the germline V gene are SGHAT and FQNNGV. The CDR3: CASSLLAGGVTGELFF. In nucleotides, the CDR3 is TGTGCCAGCAGCTTACTAGCGGGGGGTGTCACCGGGGAGCTGTTTTTT.

This clonotype was counted at least ten times. The chain carries TRBV30 and TRBJ2-5; D might be TRBD1 (6 bases). Trimming removed 0 bases from V and 4 bases from J, with 12 bases in between. The germline gives CDR1 GTSNPN, CDR2 SVGIG (reference sequence). This CDR3 has 14 residues. CDR3 loop: CAWSVFARGETQYF. The CDR3 bases are TGTGCCTGGAGTGTGTTCGCCAGGGGAGAGACCCAGTACTTC. Full variable domain (remainder filled in from reference TRBV30 and TRBJ2-5): SQTIHQWPATLVQPVGSPLSLECTVEGTSNPNLYWYRQAAGRGLQLLFYSVGIGQISSEVPQNLSASRPQDRQFILSSKKLLLSDSGFYLCAWSVFARGETQYFGPGTRLLVL.

This clonotype has at least ten counts. The V gene is TRBV9, the J gene TRBJ1-4; D is unresolved. Per the germline V gene, CDR1 is SGDLS and CDR2 is YYNGEE. V shed 3 bases and J shed 8 bases, with 11 bases lying between them. This CDR3 comprises 13 residues. Here the CDR3 reads CASSGTAGEKLFF. The CDR3, as DNA: TGTGCCAGCAGCGGTACGGCGGGGGAAAAACTGTTTTTT.

This clonotype was counted only a few times. The rearrangement joins TRBV12-3 or TRBV12-4 to TRBJ2-3; possibly TRBD2 for D (5 bases). V was trimmed by 5 bases and J by 2 bases, leaving 14 bases between them. This CDR3 comprises 15 residues. The CDR3 coding sequence is TGTGCCAGCAGTGGTTACAGCGGATTCACAGATACGCAGTATTTT. Protein product: CASSGYSGFTDTQYF.

This rearrangement joins TRBV7-2 to TRBJ1-6; perhaps TRBD1 as D (5 bases). Germline V gives CDR1 SGHTA, CDR2 FQGNSA. Trimming pared 3 bases from V and 6 bases from J, leaving 12 bases between. The CDR3 consists of 15 residues. The CDR3 nucleotides are TGTGCCAGCAGCTTTCCGCAGGGTAGTAATTCACCCCTCCACTTT. Its protein product is CASSFPQGSNSPLHF.

This clonotype has at least ten counts. This chain uses TRBV12-3 or TRBV12-4 with TRBJ2-7; tentative D call: TRBD1 (6 bases). Between the trimmed V and J ends, which lost 6 bases and 0 bases, there was a span of 15 bases. This CDR3 has 15 amino acids. In DNA form, the CDR3 reads TGTGCCAGCAGCCCTCCCGACAGGCCCTCCTACGAGCAGTACTTC. It is translated as CASSPPDRPSYEQYF.